The clone carrying this TCR beta chain occurred once. Its antigen is undetermined. Trimming removed 2 bases from V and 1 base from J, with 6 bases in between. The CDR3 totals 13 residues. The germline V gene has CDR1 GTSNPN and CDR2 SVGIG (reference sequence). The sample comes from a study of CD8+ T cells in alopecia areata. As for the study in general: It was oral tofacitinib, at 5 to 10 mg twice daily, that treated patients received. Among treated patients, severity was scored by affected scalp area percentage. Findings and limits, study-wide: Higher clonality was seen in lesional scalp than in normal scalp, especially in alopecia totalis/universalis. Mice showed TCR sharing more clearly than patients did, possibly owing to HLA.

Treatment noted: oral pan-JAK inhibitor, 5-10 mg twice daily. Once RNA had been extracted, it was reverse transcribed into cDNA to act as the sequencing template. The method was immunoSEQ multiplex PCR; TCRdb's version includes in-frame clones alone and lacks a portion of them. The sample contains 150,000 to 200,000 clones, 60% to 75% of which appear only once. The rearrangement links TRBV30 to TRBJ2-4; D remains unclear. This sample comprised CD4+ T cells sorted from blood, obtained at week 24, from a patient treated with tofacitinib. The receptor was derived from a human donor with alopecia areata. CDR3 coding DNA: TGTGCCTGGAGTAGTGCGGCCAAAAACATTCAGTACTTC. Translated: CAWSSAAKNIQYF.